The clone carrying this T cell receptor beta chain occurred once. The antigen is undetermined. The sort gate was single viable CD3+CD4+CD8-CD45RO+ cells for memory CD4+ T cells. Positive selection with CD4 microbeads enriched total CD4+ T cells. How the authors handled the data: After removing out-of-frame reads, millions of distinct TCRbeta sequences remained. Here immunoSEQ multiplex PCR was the method, and the copy in TCRdb shows in-frame clones only, minus some. V and J calls and clone size follow that table, whereas D and trimming were derived from the DNA. The sample has tens of thousands of clones, 75% to 85% seen once; the top ten hold 0.79%. The data were taken from a study of memory CD4+ T cells and cytomegalovirus serostatus. Overall study context: Healthy Belgian adult donors included nine or ten CMV-positive and some 24 CMV-negative people. General observations from the study: Suggested: most of the CMV-linked TCR signature lies in CD4+ memory cells.

The germline V gene encodes CDR1 SNHLY and CDR2 FYNNEI. Trimming stripped 9 bases from V and 1 base from J, with 16 bases between. CDR3 length: 15 residues. Sequenced sample: memory CD4+ T cells from blood. The clonotype originates from an adult in good health and CMV-seronegative. The chain is built from TRBV2 and TRBJ1-5; possibly TRBD1 for D (5 bases). This CDR3 reads CASAVGRGSNQPQHF. In DNA form, the CDR3 reads TGTGCCAGTGCGGTGGGGAGGGGCAGCAATCAGCCCCAGCATTTT.